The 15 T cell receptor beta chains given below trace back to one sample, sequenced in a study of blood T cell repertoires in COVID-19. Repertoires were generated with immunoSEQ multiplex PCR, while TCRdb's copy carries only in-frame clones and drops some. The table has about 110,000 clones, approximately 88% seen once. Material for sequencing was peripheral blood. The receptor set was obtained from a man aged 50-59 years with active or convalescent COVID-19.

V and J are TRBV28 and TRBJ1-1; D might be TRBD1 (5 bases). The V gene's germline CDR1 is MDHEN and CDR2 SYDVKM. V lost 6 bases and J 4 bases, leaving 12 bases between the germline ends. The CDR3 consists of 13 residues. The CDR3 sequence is CASSRDGSTEAFF. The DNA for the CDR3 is TGTGCCAGCAGCCGGGACGGGAGCACTGAAGCTTTCTTT.

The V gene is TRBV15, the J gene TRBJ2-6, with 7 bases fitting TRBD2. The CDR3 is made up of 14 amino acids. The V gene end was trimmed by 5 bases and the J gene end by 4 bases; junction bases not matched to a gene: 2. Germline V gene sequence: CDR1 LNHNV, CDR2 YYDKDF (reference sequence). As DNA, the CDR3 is TGTGCCACCAGCCGGGAGGCGGGGGCCAACGTCCTGACTTTC. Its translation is CATSREAGANVLTF.

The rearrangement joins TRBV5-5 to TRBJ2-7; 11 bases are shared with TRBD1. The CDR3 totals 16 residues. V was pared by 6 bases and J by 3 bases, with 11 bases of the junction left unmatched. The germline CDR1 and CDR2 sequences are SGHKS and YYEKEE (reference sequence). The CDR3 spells CASTGVPGTGGYEQYF. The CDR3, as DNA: TGTGCCAGCACAGGGGTGCCCGGGACAGGGGGCTACGAGCAGTACTTC.

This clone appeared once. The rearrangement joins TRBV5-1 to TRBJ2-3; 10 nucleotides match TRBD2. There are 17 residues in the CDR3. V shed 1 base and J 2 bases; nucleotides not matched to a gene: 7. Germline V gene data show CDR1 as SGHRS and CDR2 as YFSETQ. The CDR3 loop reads CASSLSWTSGPTDTQYF. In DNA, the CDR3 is TGCGCCAGCAGCTTGTCCTGGACTAGCGGACCCACAGATACGCAGTATTTT.

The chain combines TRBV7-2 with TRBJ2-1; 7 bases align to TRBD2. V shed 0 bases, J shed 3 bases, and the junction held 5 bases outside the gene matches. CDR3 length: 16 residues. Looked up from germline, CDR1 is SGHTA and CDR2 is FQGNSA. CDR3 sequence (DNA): TGTGCCAGCAGCTTAGCTGCTGGCGGGGGCTACAATGAGCAGTTCTTC. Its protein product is CASSLAAGGGYNEQFF.

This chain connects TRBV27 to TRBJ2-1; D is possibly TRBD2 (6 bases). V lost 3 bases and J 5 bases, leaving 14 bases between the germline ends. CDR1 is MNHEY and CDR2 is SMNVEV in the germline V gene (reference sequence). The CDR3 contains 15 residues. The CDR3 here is CASSLVGSPHNEQFF. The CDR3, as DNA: TGTGCCAGCAGTTTGGTCGGGAGTCCCCACAATGAGCAGTTCTTC.

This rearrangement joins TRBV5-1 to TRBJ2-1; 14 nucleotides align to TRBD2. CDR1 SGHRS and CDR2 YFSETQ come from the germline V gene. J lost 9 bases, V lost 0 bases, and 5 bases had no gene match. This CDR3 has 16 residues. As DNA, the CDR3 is TGCGCCAGCAGCTTGGAAGGGACTAGCGGGAGAGGTGAGCAGTTCTTC. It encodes CASSLEGTSGRGEQFF.

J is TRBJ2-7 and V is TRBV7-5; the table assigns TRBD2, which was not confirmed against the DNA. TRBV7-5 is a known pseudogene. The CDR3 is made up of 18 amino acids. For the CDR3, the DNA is TGTGCCAGAAGCGGCCCGGGACTAGCGGGAGTTCGGTCCTACGAGCAGTACTTC. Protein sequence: CARSGPGLAGVRSYEQYF.

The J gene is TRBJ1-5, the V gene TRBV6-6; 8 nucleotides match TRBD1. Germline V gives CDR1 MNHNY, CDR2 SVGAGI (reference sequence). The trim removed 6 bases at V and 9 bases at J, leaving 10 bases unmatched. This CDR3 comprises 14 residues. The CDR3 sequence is CASSPGTGYRPQHF. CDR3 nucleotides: TGTGCCAGCAGCCCCGGGACAGGTTACCGGCCCCAGCATTTT.

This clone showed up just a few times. CDR3 coding DNA: TGTGCCAGTAGTGGCATGACAGGGGCTATTCCCGAGCAGTACTTC. Protein sequence: CASSGMTGAIPEQYF. The chain joins TRBV19 to TRBJ2-7; 8 bases map to TRBD1. Unmatched junction bases numbered 12, after V lost 5 bases and J lost 6 bases. Germline-derived CDR1 and CDR2 are LNHDA and SQIVND (reference sequence). The CDR3 totals 15 residues.

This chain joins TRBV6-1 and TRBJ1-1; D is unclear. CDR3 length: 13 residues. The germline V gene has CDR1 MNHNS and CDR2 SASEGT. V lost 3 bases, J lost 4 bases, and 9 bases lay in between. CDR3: CASSDTGSTEAFF. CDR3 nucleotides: TGTGCCAGCAGTGACACGGGAAGCACTGAAGCTTTCTTT.

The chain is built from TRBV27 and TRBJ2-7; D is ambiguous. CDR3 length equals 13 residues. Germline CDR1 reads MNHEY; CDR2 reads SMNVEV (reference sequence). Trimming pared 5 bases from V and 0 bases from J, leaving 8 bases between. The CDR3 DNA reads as TGTGCCAGCAGTCGGCGGAGCTCCTACGAGCAGTACTTC. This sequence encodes CASSRRSSYEQYF.

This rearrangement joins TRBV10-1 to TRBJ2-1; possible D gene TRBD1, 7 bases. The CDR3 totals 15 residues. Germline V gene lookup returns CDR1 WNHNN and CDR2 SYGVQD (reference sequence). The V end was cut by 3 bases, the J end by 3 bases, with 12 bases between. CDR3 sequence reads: CASSDPGGNYNEQFF. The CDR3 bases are TGCGCCAGCAGTGACCCAGGGGGGAACTACAATGAGCAGTTCTTC.

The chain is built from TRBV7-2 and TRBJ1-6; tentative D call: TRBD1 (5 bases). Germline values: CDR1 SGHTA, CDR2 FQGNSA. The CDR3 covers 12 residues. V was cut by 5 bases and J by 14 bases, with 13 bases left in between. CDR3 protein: CASSLPGVTLHF. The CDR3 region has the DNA TGTGCCAGCAGCCTTCCGGGGGTCACCCTCCACTTT. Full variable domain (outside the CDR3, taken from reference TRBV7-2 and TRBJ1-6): GAGVSQSPSNKVTEKGKDVELRCDPISGHTALYWYRQSLGQGLEFLIYFQGNSAPDKSGLPSDRFSAERTGGSVSTLTIQRTQQEDSAVYLCASSLPGVTLHFGNGTRLTVT.

The CDR3 bases are TGTGCCAGTAGTGTGGGCGGACAGGCTTTTAGCAATCAGCCCCAGCATTTT. Translating it yields CASSVGGQAFSNQPQHF. The chain combines TRBV19 with TRBJ1-5; 7 bases fit TRBD1. J was trimmed by 0 bases and V by 5 bases; bases with no gene match: 10. The CDR3 has 17 amino acids. The V gene's germline CDR1 is LNHDA and CDR2 SQIVND (reference sequence).